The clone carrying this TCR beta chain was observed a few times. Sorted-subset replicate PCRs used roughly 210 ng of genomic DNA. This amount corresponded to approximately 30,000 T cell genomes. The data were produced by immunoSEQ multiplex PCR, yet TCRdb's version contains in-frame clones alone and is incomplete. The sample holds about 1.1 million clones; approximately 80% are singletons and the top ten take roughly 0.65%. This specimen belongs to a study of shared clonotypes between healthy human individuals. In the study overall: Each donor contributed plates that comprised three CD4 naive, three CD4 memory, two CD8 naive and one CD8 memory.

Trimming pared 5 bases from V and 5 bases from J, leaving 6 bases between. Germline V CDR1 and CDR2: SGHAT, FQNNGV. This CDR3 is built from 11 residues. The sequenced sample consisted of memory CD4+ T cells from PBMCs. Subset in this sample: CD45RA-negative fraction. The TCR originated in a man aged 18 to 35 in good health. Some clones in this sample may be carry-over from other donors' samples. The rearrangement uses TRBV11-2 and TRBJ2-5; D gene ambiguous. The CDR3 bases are TGTGCCAGCAGCAACATCGAGACCCAGTACTTC. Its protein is CASSNIETQYF. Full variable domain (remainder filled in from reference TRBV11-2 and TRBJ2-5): EAGVAQSPRYKIIEKRQSVAFWCNPISGHATLYWYQQILGQGPKLLIQFQNNGVVDDSQLPKDRFSAERLKGVDSTLKIQPAKLEDSAVYLCASSNIETQYFGPGTRLLVL.